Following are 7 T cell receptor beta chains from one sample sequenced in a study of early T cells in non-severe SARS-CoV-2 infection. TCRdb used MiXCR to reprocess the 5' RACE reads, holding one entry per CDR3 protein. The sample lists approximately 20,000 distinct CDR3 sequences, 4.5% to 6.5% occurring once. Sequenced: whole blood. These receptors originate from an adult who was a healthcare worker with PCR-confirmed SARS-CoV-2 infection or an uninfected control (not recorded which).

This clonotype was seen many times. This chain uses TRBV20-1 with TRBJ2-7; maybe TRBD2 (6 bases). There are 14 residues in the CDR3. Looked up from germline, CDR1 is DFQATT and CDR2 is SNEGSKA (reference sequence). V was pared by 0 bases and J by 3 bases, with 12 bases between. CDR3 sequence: CSARDRRELYEQYF. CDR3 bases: TGCAGTGCTAGAGATCGACGGGAGCTCTACGAGCAGTACTTC.

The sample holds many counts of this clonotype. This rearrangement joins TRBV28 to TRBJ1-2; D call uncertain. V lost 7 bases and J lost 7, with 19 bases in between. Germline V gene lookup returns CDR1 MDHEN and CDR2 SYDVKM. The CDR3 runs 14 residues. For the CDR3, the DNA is TGTGCCAGCAACCGGGGTGAACGTTTCTCTGGCTACACCTTC. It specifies CASNRGERFSGYTF.

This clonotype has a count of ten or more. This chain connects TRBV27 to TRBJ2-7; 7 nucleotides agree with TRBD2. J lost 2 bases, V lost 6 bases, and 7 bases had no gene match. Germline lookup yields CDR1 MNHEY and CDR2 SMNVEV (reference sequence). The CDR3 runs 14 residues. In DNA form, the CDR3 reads TGTGCCAGCAGAGAAAAGGGGAGGGCCTACGAGCAGTACTTC. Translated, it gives CASREKGRAYEQYF.

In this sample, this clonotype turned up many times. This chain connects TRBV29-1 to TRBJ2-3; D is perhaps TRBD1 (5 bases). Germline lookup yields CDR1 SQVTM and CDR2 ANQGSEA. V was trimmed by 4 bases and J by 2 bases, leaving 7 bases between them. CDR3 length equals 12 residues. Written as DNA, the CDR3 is TGCAGCGTTGCGGACAACACAGATACGCAGTATTTT. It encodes CSVADNTDTQYF.

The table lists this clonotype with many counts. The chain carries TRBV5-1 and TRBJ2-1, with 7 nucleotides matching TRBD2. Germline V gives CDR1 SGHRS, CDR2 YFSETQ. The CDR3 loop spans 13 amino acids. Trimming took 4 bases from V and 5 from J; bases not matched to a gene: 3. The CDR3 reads CASSIGTNNEQFF. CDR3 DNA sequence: TGCGCCAGCAGCATAGGGACTAACAATGAGCAGTTCTTC.

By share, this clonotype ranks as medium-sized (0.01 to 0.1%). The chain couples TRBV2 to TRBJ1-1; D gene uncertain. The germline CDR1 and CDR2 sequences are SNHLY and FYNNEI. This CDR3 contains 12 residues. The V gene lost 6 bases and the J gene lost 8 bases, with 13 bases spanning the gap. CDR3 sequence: CASSRALHEAFF. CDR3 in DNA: TGTGCCAGCAGCCGGGCCCTTCACGAAGCTTTCTTT.

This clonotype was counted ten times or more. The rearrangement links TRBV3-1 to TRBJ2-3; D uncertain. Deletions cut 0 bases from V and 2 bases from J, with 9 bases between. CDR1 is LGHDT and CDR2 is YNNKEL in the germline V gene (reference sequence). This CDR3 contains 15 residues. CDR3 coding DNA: TGTGCCAGCAGCCAAGAAAGTCTGTTCACAGATACGCAGTATTTT. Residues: CASSQESLFTDTQYF.